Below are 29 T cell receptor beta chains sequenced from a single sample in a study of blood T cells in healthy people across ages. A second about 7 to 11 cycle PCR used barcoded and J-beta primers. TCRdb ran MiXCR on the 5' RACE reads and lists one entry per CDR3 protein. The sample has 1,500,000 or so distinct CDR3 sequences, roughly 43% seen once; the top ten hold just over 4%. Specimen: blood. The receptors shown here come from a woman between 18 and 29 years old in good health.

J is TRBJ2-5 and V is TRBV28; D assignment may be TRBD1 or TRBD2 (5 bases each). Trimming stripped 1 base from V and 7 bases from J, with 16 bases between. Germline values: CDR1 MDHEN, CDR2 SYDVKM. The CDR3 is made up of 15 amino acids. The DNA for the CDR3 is TGTGCCAGCAGTTTATTGGGCAGGGAGAAGCGGACCCAGTACTTC. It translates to CASSLLGREKRTQYF.

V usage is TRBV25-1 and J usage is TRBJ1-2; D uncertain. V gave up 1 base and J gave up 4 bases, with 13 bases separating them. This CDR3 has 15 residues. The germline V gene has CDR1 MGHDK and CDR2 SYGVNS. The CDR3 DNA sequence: TGTGCCAGCAGTGAATCGGGGAACCCTCTCTATGGCTACACCTTC. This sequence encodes CASSESGNPLYGYTF.

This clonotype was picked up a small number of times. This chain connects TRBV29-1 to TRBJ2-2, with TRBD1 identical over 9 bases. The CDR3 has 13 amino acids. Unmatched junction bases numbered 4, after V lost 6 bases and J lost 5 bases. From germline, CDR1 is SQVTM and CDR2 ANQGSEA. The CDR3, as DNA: TGCAGCGTAGGGACAGGGCAAACCGGGGAGCTGTTTTTT. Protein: CSVGTGQTGELFF.

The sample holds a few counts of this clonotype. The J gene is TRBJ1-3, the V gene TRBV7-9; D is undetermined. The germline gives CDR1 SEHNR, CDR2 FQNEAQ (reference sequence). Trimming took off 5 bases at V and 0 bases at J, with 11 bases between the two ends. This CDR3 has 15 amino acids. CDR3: CASSPGVTSGNTIYF. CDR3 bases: TGTGCCAGCAGCCCAGGAGTTACCTCTGGAAACACCATATATTTT.

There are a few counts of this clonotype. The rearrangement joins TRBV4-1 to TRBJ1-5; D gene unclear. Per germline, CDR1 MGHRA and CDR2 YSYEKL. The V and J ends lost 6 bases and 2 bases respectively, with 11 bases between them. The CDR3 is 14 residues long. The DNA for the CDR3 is TGCGCCAGCAGTCGGACCCCTGGCAATCAGCCCCAGCATTTT. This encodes CASSRTPGNQPQHF.

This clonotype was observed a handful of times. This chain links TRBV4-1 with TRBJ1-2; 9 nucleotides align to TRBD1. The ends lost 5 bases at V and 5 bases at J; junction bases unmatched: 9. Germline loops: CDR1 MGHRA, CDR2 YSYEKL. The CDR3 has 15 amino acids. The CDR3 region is CASSKGPGTGYGYTF. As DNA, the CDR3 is TGCGCCAGCAGCAAAGGCCCCGGGACAGGGTATGGCTACACCTTC.

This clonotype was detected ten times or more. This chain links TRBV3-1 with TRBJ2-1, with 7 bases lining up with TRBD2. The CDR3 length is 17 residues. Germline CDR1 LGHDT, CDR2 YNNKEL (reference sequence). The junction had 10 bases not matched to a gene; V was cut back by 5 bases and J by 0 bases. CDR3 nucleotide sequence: TGTGCCAGCAGCGCCCCGGGACTACTGGACTCCTACAATGAGCAGTTCTTC. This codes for CASSAPGLLDSYNEQFF.

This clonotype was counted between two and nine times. This CDR3 is CASREWGIETQYF. The CDR3 nucleotides read TGTGCCAGCAGGGAGTGGGGGATCGAGACCCAGTACTTC. The V gene is TRBV6-2 or TRBV6-3, the J gene TRBJ2-5; possibly TRBD1 or TRBD2 for D (5 bases each). The V end lost 6 bases, the J end lost 5 bases, and 13 bases lay between the germline ends. The CDR3 loop spans 13 amino acids. Germline-derived CDR1 and CDR2 are MNHEY and SVGEGT.

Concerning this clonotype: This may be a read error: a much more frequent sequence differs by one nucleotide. The CDR3 DNA reads TGTGCCAGCAGCCAAGATGCGGGGACGGATCAGCCCCAGCATTTT. This gives the protein CASSQDAGTDQPQHF. This sequence joins TRBV4-2 and TRBJ1-5; a possible D gene is TRBD1 (5 bases). The germline CDR1 and CDR2 sequences are LGHNA and YNFKEQ. With 0 bases removed from V and 5 bases from J, the gap between germline ends came to 11 bases. The CDR3 runs 15 residues.

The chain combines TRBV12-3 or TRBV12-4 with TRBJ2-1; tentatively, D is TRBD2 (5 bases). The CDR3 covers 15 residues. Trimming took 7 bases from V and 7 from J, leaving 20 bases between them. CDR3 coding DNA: TGTGCCAGCACCTCGAGGGAGCGTGCATTAAATGAGCAGTTCTTC. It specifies CASTSRERALNEQFF.

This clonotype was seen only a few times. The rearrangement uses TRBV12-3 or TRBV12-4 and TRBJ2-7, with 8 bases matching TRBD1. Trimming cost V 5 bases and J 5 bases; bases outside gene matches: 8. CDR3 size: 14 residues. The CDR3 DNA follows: TGTGCCAGCAGTCGACAGGGGCCCCCTAACGAGCAGTACTTC. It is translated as CASSRQGPPNEQYF.

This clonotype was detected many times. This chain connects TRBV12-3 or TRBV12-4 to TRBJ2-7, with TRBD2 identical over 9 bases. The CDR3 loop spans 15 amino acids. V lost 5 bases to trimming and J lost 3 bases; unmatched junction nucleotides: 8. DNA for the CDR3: TGTGCCAGCAGTCCCCATAGCGGGGGCAGCTACGAGCAGTACTTC. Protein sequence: CASSPHSGGSYEQYF.

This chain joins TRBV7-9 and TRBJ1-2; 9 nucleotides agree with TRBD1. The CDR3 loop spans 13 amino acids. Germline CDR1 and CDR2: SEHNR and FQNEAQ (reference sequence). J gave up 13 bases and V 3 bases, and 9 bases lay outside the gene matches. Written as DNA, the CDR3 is TGTGCCAGCAGCTTCACAGGGGGCATTGACTTCACCTTC. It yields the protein CASSFTGGIDFTF.

The CDR3 region has the DNA TGTGCCAGCAGGGGGGTTTTCGGGGAGCTGTTTTTT. It encodes CASRGVFGELFF. The gene calls are TRBV25-1 and TRBJ2-2, with D tentatively TRBD1 or TRBD2 (5 bases each). CDR1 MGHDK and CDR2 SYGVNS come from the germline V gene. The CDR3 totals 12 residues. V lost 6 bases, J lost 7 bases, and 9 bases lay in between. Filled out from reference TRBV25-1 and TRBJ2-2, the complete variable domain reads EADIYQTPRYLVIGTGKKITLECSQTMGHDKMYWYQQDPGMELHLIHYSYGVNSTEKGDLSSESTVSRIRTEHFPLTLESARPSHTSQYLCASRGVFGELFFGEGSRLTVL.

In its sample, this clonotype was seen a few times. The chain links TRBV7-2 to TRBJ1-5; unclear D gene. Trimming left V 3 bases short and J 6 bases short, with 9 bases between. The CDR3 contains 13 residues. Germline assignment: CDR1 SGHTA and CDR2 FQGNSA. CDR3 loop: CASSFKGGQPQHF. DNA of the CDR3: TGTGCCAGCAGCTTTAAGGGTGGTCAGCCCCAGCATTTT.

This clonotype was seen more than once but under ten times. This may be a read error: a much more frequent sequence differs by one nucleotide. The chain's CDR3 is CSKGTGANSPPHF. The CDR3 nucleotides read TGCTCGAAGGGGACAGGGGCAAATTCACCCCCCCACTTT. V usage is TRBV20-1 and J usage is TRBJ1-6; 10 bases agree with TRBD1. Germline lookup yields CDR1 DFQATT and CDR2 SNEGSKA (reference sequence). This CDR3 comprises 13 residues.

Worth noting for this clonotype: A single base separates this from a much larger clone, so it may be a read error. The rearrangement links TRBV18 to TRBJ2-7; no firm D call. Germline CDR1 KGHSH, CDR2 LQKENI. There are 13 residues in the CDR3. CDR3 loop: CASAPGEHERQYF. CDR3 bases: TGTGCCAGCGCACCGGGTGAGCACGAGCGGCAGTACTTC.

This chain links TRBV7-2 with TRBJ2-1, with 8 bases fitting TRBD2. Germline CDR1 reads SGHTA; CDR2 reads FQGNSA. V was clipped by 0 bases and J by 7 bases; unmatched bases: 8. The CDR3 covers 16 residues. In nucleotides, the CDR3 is TGTGCCAGCAGCTTAGCGTTTGGGGGGACTAGGAATGAGCAGTTCTTC. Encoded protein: CASSLAFGGTRNEQFF.

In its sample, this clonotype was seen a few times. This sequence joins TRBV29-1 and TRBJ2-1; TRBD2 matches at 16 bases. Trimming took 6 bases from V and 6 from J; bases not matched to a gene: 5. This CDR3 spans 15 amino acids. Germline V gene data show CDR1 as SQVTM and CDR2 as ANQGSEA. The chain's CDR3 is CSVQGLAGGGNEQFF. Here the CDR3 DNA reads TGCAGCGTCCAGGGACTAGCGGGAGGGGGCAATGAGCAGTTCTTC.

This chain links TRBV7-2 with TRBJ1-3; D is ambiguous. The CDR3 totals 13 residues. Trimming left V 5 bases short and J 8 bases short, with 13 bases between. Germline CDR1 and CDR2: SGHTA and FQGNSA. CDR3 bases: TGTGCCAGCAGCCCGACAAGTCGGGACACCATATATTTT. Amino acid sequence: CASSPTSRDTIYF.

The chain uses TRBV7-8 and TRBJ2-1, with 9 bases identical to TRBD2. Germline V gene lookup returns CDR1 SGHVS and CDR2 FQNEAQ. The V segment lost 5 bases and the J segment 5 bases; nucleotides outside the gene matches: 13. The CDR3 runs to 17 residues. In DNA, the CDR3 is TGTGCCAGCAGCCAAATCAGAGCGGGGGGCCTCAACAATGAGCAGTTCTTC. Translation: CASSQIRAGGLNNEQFF.

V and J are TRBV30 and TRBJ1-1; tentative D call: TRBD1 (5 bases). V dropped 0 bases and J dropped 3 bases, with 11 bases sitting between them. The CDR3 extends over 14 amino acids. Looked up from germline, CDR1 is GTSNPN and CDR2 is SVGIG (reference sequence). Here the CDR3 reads CAWSVYGGDTEAFF. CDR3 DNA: TGTGCCTGGAGTGTATATGGGGGAGACACTGAAGCTTTCTTT.

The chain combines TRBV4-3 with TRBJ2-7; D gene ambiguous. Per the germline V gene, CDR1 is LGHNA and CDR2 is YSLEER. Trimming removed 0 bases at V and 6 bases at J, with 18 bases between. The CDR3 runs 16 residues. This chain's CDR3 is CASSQDVTGLGFEQYF. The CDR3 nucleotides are TGCGCCAGCAGCCAAGATGTCACGGGTCTCGGTTTCGAGCAGTACTTC.

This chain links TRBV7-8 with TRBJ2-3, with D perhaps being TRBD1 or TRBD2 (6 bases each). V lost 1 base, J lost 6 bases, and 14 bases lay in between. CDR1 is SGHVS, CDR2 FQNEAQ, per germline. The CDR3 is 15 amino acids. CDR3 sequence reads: CASSLVGGFGDTQYF. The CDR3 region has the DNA TGTGCCAGCAGCTTAGTGGGGGGCTTTGGGGATACGCAGTATTTT.

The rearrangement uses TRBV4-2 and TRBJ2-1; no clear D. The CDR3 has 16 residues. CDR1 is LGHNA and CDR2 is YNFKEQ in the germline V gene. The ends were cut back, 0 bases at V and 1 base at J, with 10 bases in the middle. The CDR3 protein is CASSQDASNSYNEQFF. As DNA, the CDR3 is TGTGCCAGCAGCCAAGACGCATCTAATTCCTACAATGAGCAGTTCTTC.

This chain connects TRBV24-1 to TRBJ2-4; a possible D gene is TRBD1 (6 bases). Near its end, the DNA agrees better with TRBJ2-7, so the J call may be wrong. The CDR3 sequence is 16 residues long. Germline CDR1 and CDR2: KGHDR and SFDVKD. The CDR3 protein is CATSDTDWGHVAEQYF. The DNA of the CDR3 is TGTGCCACCAGTGATACGGACTGGGGGCACGTCGCCGAGCAGTACTTC.

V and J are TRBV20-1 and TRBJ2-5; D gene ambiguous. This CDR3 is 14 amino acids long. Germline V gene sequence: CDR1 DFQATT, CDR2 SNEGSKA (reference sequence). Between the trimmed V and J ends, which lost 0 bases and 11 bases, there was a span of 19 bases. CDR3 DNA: TGCAGTGCTAGAGATCCCTTCGCAAGTTATGAGCAGTACTTC. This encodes CSARDPFASYEQYF.

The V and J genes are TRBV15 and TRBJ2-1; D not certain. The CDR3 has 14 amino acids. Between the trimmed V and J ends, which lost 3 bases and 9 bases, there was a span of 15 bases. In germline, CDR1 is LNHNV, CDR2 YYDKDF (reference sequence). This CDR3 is CATSSTSSPSEQFF. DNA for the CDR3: TGTGCCACCAGCAGCACGTCTAGTCCTAGTGAGCAGTTCTTC.

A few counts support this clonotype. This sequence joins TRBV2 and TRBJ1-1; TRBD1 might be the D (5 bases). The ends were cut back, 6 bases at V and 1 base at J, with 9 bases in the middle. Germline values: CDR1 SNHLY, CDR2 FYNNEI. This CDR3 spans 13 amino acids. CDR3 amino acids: CASSDTGNTEAFF. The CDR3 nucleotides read TGTGCCAGCAGCGATACAGGGAACACTGAAGCTTTCTTT.